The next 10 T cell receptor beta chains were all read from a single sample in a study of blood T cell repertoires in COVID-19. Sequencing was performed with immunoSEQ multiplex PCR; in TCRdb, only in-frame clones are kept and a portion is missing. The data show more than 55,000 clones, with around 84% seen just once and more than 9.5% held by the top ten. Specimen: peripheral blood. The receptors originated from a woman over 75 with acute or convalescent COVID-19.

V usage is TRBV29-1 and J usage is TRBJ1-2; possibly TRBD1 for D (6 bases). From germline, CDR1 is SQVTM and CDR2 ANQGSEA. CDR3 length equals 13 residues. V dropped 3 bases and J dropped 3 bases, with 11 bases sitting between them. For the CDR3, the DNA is TGCAGCGTTGATACAGGGCTGGACTATGGCTACACCTTC. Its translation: CSVDTGLDYGYTF. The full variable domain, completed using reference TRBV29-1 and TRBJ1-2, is SAVISQKPSRDICQRGTSLTIQCQVDSQVTMMFWYRQQPGQSLTLIATANQGSEATYESGFVIDKFPISRPNLTFSTLTVSNMSPEDSSIYLCSVDTGLDYGYTFGSGTRLTVV.

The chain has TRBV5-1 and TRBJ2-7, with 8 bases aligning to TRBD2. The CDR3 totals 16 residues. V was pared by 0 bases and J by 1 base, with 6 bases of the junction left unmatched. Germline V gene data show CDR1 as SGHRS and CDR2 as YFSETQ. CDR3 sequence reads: CASSLAGGAGSYEQYF. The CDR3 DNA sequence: TGCGCCAGCAGCTTGGCCGGGGGGGCAGGGTCCTACGAGCAGTACTTC. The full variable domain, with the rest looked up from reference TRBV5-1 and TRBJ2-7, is KAGVTQTPRYLIKTRGQQVTLSCSPISGHRSVSWYQQTPGQGLQFLFEYFSETQRNKGNFPGRFSGRQFSNSRSEMNVSTLELGDSALYLCASSLAGGAGSYEQYFGPGTRLTVT.

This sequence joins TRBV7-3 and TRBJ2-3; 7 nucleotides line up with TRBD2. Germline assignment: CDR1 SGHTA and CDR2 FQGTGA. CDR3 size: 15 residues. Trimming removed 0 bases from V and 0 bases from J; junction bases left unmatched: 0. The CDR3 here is CASSLTGGSTDTQYF. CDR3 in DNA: TGTGCCAGCAGCTTAACCGGGGGGAGCACAGATACGCAGTATTTT.

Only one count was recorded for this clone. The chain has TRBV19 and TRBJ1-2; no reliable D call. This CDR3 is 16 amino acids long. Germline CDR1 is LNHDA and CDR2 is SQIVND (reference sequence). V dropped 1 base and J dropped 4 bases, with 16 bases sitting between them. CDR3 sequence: CASSIGVGSSSYGYTF. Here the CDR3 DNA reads TGTGCCAGTAGTATAGGGGTGGGCAGCTCCTCCTATGGCTACACCTTC.

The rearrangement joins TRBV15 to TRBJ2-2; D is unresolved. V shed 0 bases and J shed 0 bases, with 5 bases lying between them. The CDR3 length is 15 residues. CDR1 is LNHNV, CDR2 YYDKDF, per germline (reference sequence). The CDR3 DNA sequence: TGTGCCACCAGCAGAGATACAGCGAACACCGGGGAGCTGTTTTTT. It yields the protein CATSRDTANTGELFF.

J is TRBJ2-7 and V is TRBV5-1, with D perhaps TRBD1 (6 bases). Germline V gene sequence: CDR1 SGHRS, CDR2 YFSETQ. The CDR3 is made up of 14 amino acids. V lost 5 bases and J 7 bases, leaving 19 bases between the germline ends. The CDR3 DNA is TGCGCCAGCAGTGAACAGGGCTTTTCCCAGGAGCAGTACTTC. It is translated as CASSEQGFSQEQYF.

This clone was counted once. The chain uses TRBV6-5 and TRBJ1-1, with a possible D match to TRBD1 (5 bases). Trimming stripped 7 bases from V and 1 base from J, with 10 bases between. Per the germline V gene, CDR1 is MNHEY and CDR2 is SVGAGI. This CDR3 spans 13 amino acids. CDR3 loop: CASKVGANTEAFF. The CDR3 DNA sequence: TGTGCCAGCAAGGTAGGGGCGAACACTGAAGCTTTCTTT.

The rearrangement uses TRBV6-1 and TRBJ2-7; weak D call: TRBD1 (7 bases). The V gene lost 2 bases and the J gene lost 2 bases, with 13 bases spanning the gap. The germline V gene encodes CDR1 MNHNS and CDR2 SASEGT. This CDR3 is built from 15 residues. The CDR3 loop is CASSELSGGTYEQYF. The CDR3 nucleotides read TGTGCCAGCAGTGAACTGTCAGGGGGGACCTACGAGCAGTACTTC.

Here the CDR3 reads CAWSVLGDGYTF. For the CDR3, the DNA is TGTGCCTGGAGTGTATTAGGGGATGGCTACACCTTC. The rearrangement joins TRBV30 to TRBJ1-2; D may be TRBD1 (5 bases). Germline V gene lookup returns CDR1 GTSNPN and CDR2 SVGIG (reference sequence). The CDR3 is 12 amino acids. V was clipped by 0 bases and J by 6 bases, with 8 bases between them.

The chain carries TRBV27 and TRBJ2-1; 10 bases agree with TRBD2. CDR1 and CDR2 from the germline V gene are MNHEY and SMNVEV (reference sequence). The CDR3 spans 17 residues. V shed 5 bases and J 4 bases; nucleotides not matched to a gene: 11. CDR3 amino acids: CASSASLVAGGYNEQFF. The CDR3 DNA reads TGTGCCAGCAGTGCCTCTCTAGTAGCGGGGGGATACAATGAGCAGTTCTTC.